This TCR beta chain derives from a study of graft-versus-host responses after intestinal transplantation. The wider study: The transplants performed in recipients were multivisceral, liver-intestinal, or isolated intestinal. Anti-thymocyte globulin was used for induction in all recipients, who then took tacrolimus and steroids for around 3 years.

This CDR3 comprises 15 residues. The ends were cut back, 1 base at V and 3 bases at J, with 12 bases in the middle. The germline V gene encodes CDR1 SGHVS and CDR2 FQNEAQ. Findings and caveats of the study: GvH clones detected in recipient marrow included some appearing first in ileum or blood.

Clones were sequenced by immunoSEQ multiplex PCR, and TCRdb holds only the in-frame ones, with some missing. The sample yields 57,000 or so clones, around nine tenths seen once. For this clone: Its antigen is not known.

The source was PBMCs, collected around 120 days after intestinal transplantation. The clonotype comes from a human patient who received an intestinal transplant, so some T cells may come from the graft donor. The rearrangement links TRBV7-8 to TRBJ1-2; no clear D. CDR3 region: CASSLVVGSYYGYTF. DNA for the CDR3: TGTGCCAGCAGCTTAGTTGTAGGGTCCTACTATGGCTACACCTTC.